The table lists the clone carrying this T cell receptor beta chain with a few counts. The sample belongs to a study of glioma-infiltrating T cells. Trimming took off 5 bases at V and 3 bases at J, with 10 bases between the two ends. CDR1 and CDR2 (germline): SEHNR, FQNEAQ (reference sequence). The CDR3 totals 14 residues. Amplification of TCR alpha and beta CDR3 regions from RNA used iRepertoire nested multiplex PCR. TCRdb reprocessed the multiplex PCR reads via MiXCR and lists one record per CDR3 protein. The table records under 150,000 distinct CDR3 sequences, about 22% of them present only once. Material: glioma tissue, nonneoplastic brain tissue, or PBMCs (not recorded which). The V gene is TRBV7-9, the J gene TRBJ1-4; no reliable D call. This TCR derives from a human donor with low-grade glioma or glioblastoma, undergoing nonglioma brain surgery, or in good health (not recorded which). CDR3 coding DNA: TGTGCCAGCAGCCAAGGGTTGGCTAATGAAAAACTGTTTTTT. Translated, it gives CASSQGLANEKLFF.